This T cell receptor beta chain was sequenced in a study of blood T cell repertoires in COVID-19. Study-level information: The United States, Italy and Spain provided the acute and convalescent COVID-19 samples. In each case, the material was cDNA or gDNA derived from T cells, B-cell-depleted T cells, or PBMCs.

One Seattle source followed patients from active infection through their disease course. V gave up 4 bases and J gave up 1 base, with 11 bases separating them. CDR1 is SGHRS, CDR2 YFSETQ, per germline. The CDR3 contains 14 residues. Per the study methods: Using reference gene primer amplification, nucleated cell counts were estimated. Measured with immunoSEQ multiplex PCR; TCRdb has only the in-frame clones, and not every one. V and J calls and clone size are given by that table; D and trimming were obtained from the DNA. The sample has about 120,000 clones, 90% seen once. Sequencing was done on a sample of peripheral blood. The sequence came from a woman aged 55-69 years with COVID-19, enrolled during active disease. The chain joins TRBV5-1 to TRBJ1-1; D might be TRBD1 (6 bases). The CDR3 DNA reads TGCGCCAGCAGCGCCCTGACAGGGAACACTGAAGCTTTCTTT. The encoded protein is CASSALTGNTEAFF.